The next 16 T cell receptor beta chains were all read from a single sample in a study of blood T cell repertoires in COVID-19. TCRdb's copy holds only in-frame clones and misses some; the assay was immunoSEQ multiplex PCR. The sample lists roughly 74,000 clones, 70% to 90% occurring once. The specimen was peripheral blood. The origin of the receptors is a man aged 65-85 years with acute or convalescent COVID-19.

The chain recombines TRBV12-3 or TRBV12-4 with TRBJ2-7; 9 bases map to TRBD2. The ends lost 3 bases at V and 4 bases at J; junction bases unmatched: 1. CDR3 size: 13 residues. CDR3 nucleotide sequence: TGTGCCAGCAGTTTGACTAGCGGATACGAGCAGTACTTC. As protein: CASSLTSGYEQYF.

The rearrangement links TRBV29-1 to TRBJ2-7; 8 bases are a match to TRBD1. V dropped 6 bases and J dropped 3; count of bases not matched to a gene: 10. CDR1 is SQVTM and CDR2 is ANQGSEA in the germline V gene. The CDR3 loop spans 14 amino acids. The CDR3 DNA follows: TGCAGCGTCCGACCCGGGACAGGAAGCTACGAGCAGTACTTC. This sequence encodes CSVRPGTGSYEQYF.

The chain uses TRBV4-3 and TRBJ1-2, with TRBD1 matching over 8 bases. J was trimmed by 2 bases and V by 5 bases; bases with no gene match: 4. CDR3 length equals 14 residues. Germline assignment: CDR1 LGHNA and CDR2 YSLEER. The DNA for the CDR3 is TGCGCCAGCAGCTCTCAGGGGGCCAACTATGGCTACACCTTC. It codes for CASSSQGANYGYTF.

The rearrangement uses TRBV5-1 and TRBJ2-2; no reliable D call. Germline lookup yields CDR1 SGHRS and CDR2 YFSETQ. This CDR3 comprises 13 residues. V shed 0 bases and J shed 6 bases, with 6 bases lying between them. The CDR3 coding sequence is TGCGCCAGCAGCTTGGGACGGGCCGGGGAGCTGTTTTTT. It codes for CASSLGRAGELFF.

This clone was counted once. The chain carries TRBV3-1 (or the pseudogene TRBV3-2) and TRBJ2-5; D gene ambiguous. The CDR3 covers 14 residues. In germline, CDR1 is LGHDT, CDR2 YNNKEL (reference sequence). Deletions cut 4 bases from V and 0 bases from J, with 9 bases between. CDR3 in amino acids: CASSPRPYQETQYF. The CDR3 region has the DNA TGTGCCAGCAGCCCGCGGCCGTACCAAGAGACCCAGTACTTC.

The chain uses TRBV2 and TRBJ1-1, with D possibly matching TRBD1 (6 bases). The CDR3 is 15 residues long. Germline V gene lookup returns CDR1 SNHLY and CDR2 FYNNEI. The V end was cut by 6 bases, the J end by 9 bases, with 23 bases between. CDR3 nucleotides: TGTGCCAGCAGCCCCTTCGCGGGGGCTAAACCCCAAGCTTTCTTT. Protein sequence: CASSPFAGAKPQAFF.

The CDR3 sequence is CASSPAGGPTTYEQYF. In DNA, the CDR3 is TGTGCCAGCAGCCCGGCAGGGGGGCCTACAACCTACGAGCAGTACTTC. The V gene is TRBV5-4, the J gene TRBJ2-7; weak D call: TRBD1 (7 bases). Germline CDR1 SGHNT, CDR2 YYREEE (reference sequence). Between the trimmed V and J ends, which lost 4 bases and 2 bases, there was a span of 19 bases. CDR3 length: 16 residues.

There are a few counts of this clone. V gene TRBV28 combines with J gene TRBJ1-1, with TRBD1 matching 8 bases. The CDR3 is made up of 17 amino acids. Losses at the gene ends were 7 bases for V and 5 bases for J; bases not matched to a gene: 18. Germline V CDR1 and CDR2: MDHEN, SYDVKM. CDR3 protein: CASTPLGAGGRWTEAFF. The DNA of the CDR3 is TGTGCCAGCACCCCCCTTGGCGCAGGGGGCCGGTGGACTGAAGCTTTCTTT.

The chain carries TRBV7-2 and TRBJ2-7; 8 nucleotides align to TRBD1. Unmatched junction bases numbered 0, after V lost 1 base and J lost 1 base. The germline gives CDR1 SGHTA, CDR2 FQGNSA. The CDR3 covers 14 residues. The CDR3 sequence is CASSLGTGSYEQYF. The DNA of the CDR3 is TGTGCCAGCAGCTTAGGGACAGGGTCCTACGAGCAGTACTTC. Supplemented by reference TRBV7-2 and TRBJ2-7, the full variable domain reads GAGVSQSPSNKVTEKGKDVELRCDPISGHTALYWYRQSLGQGLEFLIYFQGNSAPDKSGLPSDRFSAERTGGSVSTLTIQRTQQEDSAVYLCASSLGTGSYEQYFGPGTRLTVT.

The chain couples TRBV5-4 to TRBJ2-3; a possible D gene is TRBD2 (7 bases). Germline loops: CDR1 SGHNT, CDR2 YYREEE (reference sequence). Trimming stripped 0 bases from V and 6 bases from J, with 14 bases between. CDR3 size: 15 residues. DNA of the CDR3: TGTGCCAGCAGCTTGGGTGGGGGGGGCTCGGATACGCAGTATTTT. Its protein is CASSLGGGGSDTQYF.

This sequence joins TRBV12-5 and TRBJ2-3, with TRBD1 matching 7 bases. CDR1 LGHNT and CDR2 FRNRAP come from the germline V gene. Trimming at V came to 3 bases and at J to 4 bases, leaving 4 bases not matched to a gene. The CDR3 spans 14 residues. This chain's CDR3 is CASGLGTDSDTQYF. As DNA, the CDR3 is TGTGCTAGTGGTTTAGGGACAGACTCAGATACGCAGTATTTT. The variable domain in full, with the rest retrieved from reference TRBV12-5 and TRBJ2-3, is DARVTQTPRHKVTEMGQEVTMRCQPILGHNTVFWYRQTMMQGLELLAYFRNRAPLDDSGMPKDRFSAEMPDATLATLKIQPSEPRDSAVYFCASGLGTDSDTQYFGPGTRLTVL.

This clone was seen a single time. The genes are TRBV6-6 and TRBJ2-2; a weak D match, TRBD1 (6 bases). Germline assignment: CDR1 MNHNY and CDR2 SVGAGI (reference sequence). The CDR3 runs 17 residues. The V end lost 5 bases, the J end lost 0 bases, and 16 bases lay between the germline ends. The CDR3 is CASSHRTVRSNTGELFF. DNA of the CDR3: TGTGCCAGCAGTCACAGGACAGTGCGATCGAACACCGGGGAGCTGTTTTTT.

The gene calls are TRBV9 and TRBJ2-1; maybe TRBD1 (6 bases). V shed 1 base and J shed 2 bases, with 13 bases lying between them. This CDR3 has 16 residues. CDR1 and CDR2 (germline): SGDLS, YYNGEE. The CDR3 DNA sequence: TGTGCCAGCAGCGTACAGGGGTTAGGTCCCTACAATGAGCAGTTCTTC. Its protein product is CASSVQGLGPYNEQFF. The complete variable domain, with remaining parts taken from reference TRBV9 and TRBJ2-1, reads DSGVTQTPKHLITATGQRVTLRCSPRSGDLSVYWYQQSLDQGLQFLIQYYNGEERAKGNILERFSAQQFPDLHSELNLSSLELGDSALYFCASSVQGLGPYNEQFFGPGTRLTVL.

The DNA of the CDR3 is TGTGCCAGCAATCAGGGGGCGGCTAACTATGGCTACACCTTC. Translating gives CASNQGAANYGYTF. The chain carries TRBV2 and TRBJ1-2, with 8 bases aligning to TRBD1. Germline CDR1 reads SNHLY; CDR2 reads FYNNEI. The CDR3 loop spans 14 amino acids. The junction had 4 bases not matched to a gene; V was cut back by 7 bases and J by 0 bases.

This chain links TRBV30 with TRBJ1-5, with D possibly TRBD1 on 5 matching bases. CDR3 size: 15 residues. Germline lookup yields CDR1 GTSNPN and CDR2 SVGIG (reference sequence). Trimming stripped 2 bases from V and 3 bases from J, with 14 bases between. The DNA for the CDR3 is TGTGCCTGGAGTTTCGCGGGGCAGGTCAATCAGCCCCAGCATTTT. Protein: CAWSFAGQVNQPQHF. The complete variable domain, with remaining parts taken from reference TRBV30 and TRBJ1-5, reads SQTIHQWPATLVQPVGSPLSLECTVEGTSNPNLYWYRQAAGRGLQLLFYSVGIGQISSEVPQNLSASRPQDRQFILSSKKLLLSDSGFYLCAWSFAGQVNQPQHFGDGTRLSIL.

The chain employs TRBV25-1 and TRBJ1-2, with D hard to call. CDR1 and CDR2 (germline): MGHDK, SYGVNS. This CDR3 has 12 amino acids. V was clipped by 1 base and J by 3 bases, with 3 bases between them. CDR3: CASSESDYGYTF. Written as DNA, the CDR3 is TGTGCCAGCAGTGAATCAGACTATGGCTACACCTTC.